One and the same sample provided the 6 T cell receptor beta chains below, sequenced in a study of T cell clonotyping in hematopoietic cell transplantation. TCRdb keeps only in-frame clones here, not all; method: immunoSEQ multiplex PCR. The sample shows around 11,000 clones, nearly 90% of them seen only once. Specimen: PBMCs, collected 100 days after allogeneic stem cell transplant. Receptors were obtained from a female patient over 55 who had an allogeneic stem cell transplant from an unrelated donor, so the T cells may come from the graft donor. Some clones in this sample may be carry-over from other donors' samples.

This rearrangement joins TRBV7-9 to TRBJ2-2; TRBD1 might be the D (6 bases). The CDR3 covers 15 residues. Trimming took 5 bases from V and 1 from J, leaving 11 bases between them. Per germline, CDR1 SEHNR and CDR2 FQNEAQ (reference sequence). In DNA, the CDR3 is TGTGCCAGCAGCGTAGAGACAGGGAACACCGGGGAGCTGTTTTTT. Amino acids: CASSVETGNTGELFF.

V gene TRBV4-3 combines with J gene TRBJ2-1; 10 nucleotides align to TRBD2. The CDR3 extends over 16 amino acids. The V gene's germline CDR1 is LGHNA and CDR2 YSLEER. Unmatched junction bases numbered 3, after V lost 2 bases and J lost 2 bases. The CDR3 nucleotides read TGCGCCAGCAGCCAATCCGGGACTAGCGCCTACAATGAGCAGTTCTTC. Protein: CASSQSGTSAYNEQFF.

The chain combines TRBV29-1 with TRBJ1-1, with D possibly being TRBD1 (5 bases). Germline-derived CDR1 and CDR2 are SQVTM and ANQGSEA. Trimming shortened V by 4 bases and J by 4 bases, and 16 bases separated the two germline ends. The CDR3 sequence is 14 residues long. CDR3 in DNA: TGCAGCGTTGGTCCCCGGGGGAGTCGCACTGAAGCTTTCTTT. Its translation: CSVGPRGSRTEAFF.

V is TRBV9 and J is TRBJ2-2; D ambiguous. Germline assignment: CDR1 SGDLS and CDR2 YYNGEE. The CDR3 is 12 amino acids. Trimming took 0 bases from V and 10 from J, leaving 7 bases between them. Here the CDR3 DNA reads TGTGCCAGCAGCGTAGGCCCACAGGAGCTGTTTTTT. Protein: CASSVGPQELFF.

The gene calls are TRBV6-5 and TRBJ2-5, with D tentatively TRBD2 (6 bases). CDR1 and CDR2 from the germline V gene are MNHEY and SVGAGI. The CDR3 extends over 13 amino acids. V was cut by 6 bases and J by 2 bases, with 10 bases left in between. CDR3 in amino acids: CASRGGAQETQYF. CDR3 sequence (DNA): TGTGCCAGCAGAGGCGGGGCGCAAGAGACCCAGTACTTC.

The rearrangement links TRBV6-1 to TRBJ1-1; 8 bases agree with TRBD1. The V and J ends lost 6 bases and 3 bases, in that order; junction bases with no gene match: 9. CDR3 size: 15 residues. Germline assignment: CDR1 MNHNS and CDR2 SASEGT. As DNA, the CDR3 is TGTGCCAGCAGGGGATATCAGGGGGCTTACACTGAAGCTTTCTTT. Protein sequence: CASRGYQGAYTEAFF.